This record concerns one T cell receptor (beta chain) sequence. An oligo carrying a UMI was ligated to the cDNA 3' end. First-round PCR used 3 to 4 cycles and beta primers RC1.1 and RC1.2 covering TRBC1 and TRBC2. From the second PCR onward, TCR alpha and beta chains were processed separately. Via MiXCR, TCRdb re-called the UMI-ligation and nested PCR reads, giving one row per CDR3 protein. The repertoire holds around 44,000 distinct CDR3 sequences, with over 15% as singletons. The sample is drawn from a study of quantifying T cell responses using KT2 cells. About the study: cDNA was made from DNase-treated RNA using alpha and beta constant primers.

This CDR3 spans 13 amino acids. V was pared by 8 bases and J by 4 bases, with 18 bases between. Germline values: CDR1 DFQATT, CDR2 SNEGSKA (reference sequence). Unfractionated PBMC were spiked with known numbers of KT2 clone cells. Input material: PBMCs spiked with cells of the T cell clone KT2. The V gene is TRBV20-1, the J gene TRBJ2-7, with a weak D call TRBD2 (5 bases). The TCR sequence derives from a human donor. CDR3: CSSYNGREYEQYF. The CDR3, as DNA: TGCAGTTCCTATAATGGACGGGAATACGAGCAGTACTTC.